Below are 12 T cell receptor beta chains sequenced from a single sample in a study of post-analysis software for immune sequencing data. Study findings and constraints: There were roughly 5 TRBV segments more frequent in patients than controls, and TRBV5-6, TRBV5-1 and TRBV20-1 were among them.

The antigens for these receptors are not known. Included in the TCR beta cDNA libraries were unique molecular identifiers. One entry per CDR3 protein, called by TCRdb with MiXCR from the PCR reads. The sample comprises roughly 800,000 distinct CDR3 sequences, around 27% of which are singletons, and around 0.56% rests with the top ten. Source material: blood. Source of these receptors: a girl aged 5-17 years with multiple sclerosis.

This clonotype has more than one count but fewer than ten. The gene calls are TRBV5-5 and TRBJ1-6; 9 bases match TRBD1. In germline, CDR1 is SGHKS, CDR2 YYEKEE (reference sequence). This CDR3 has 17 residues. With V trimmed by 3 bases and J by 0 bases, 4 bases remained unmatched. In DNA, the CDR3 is TGTGCCAGCAGCTCACAGGGGGCTCTCTCCTATAATTCACCCCTCCACTTT. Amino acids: CASSSQGALSYNSPLHF.

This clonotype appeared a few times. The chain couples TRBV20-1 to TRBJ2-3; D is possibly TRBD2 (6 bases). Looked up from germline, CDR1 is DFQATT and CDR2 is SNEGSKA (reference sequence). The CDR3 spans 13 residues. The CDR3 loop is CSAGGDRLDTQYF. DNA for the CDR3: TGCAGCGCGGGCGGGGACCGATTAGATACGCAGTATTTT.

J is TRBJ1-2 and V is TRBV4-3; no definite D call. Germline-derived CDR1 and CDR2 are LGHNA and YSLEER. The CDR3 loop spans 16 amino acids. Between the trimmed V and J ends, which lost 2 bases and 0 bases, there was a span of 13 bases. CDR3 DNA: TGCGCCAGCAGCCAACCTCGGGCCTCCGCTAACTATGGCTACACCTTC. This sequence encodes CASSQPRASANYGYTF.

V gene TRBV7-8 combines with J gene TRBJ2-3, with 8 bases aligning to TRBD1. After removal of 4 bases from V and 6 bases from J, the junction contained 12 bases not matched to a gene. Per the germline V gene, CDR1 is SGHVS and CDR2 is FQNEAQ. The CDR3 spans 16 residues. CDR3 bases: TGTGCCAGCAGCTATGGAACAGGGGGTCGAGCGGATACGCAGTATTTT. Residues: CASSYGTGGRADTQYF.

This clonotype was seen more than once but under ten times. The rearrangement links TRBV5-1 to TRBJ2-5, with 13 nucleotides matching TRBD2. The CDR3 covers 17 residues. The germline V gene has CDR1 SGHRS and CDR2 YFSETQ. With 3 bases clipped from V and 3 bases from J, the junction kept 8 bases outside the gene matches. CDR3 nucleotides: TGCGCCAGCAGCTGGGGACTAGCGGGACCGAAAGAAGAGACCCAGTACTTC. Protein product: CASSWGLAGPKEETQYF. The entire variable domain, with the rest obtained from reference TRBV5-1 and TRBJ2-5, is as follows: KAGVTQTPRYLIKTRGQQVTLSCSPISGHRSVSWYQQTPGQGLQFLFEYFSETQRNKGNFPGRFSGRQFSNSRSEMNVSTLELGDSALYLCASSWGLAGPKEETQYFGPGTRLLVL.

The CDR3 DNA is TGCGCCAGCAACGTGGAGCCGTCCAACACTGAAGCTTTCTTT. This encodes CASNVEPSNTEAFF. The chain recombines TRBV5-1 with TRBJ1-1; the D is unclear. Trimming stripped 6 bases from V and 2 bases from J, with 14 bases between. Germline assignment: CDR1 SGHRS and CDR2 YFSETQ. This CDR3 has 14 amino acids.

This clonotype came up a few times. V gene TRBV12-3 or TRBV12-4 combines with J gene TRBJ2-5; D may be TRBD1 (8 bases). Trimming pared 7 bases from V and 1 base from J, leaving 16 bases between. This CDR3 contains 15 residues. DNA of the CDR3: TGTGCCAGCATTCGGGGGGACAGGTTCCAAGAGACCCAGTACTTC. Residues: CASIRGDRFQETQYF.

In DNA form, the CDR3 reads TGCGCCAGCAGCTCCTACAGGGGGCCGGATGAAAAACTGTTTTTT. Its translation: CASSSYRGPDEKLFF. J is TRBJ1-4 and V is TRBV4-3; 9 positions agree with TRBD1. The length of the CDR3 is 15 residues. CDR1 and CDR2 (germline): LGHNA, YSLEER. The trim removed 5 bases at V and 6 bases at J, leaving 7 bases unmatched.

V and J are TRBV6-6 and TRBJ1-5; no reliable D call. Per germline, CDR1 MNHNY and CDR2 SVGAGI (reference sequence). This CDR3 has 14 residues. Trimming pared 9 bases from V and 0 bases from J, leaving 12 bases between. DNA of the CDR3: TGTGCCAGTGAAATAGGGTTTAGCAATCAGCCCCAGCATTTT. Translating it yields CASEIGFSNQPQHF.

The CDR3 reads CASSADHGTGGGSPLHF. The CDR3 nucleotides read TGTGCCAGCAGCGCGGATCACGGGACAGGGGGCGGTTCACCCCTCCACTTT. The V gene is TRBV12-3 or TRBV12-4, the J gene TRBJ1-6, with 12 bases aligning to TRBD1. V trimming: 6 bases; J trimming: 9 bases; junction bases outside the gene matches: 12. This CDR3 spans 17 amino acids.

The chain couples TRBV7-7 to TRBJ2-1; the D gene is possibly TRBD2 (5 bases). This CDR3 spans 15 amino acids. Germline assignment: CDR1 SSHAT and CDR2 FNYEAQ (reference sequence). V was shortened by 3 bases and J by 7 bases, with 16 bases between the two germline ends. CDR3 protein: CASSLSGGPGNEQFF. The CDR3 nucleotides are TGTGCCAGCAGCTTGTCAGGAGGACCTGGGAATGAGCAGTTCTTC. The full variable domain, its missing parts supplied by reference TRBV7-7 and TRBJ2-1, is GAGVSQSPRYKVTKRGQDVTLRCDPISSHATLYWYQQALGQGPEFLTYFNYEAQPDKSGLPSDRFSAERPEGSISTLTIQRTEQRDSAMYRCASSLSGGPGNEQFFGPGTRLTVL.

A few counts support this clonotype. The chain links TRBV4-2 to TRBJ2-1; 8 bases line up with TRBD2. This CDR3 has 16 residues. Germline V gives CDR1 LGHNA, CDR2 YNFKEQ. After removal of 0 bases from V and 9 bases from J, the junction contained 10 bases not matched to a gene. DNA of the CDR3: TGTGCCAGCAGCCAAGACGGCGGGGGGCGTGGAGGTGAGCAGTTCTTC. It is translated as CASSQDGGGRGGEQFF.